This TCR beta chain was documented in a study of cytomegalovirus exposure and HLA in healthy donors. This clone was seen a handful of times. Primers included in the PCR were 60 Vbeta and 13 Jbeta primers. The table came from immunoSEQ multiplex PCR; TCRdb's copy has only in-frame clones and leaves some out. This sample has around 160,000 clones, with 75% to 80% found just once. The CDR3 is made up of 15 amino acids. The ends were cut back, 1 base at V and 5 bases at J, with 14 bases in the middle. Germline V CDR1 and CDR2: SGHVS, FQNEAQ. This receptor was taken from a man aged 40-50 years in good health and CMV-seropositive. This sequence joins TRBV7-8 and TRBJ2-5; D remains unclear. The source material was PBMCs. The CDR3 DNA follows: TGTGCCAGCAGCTTAGATTGGCTTCCCGGGGAGACCCAGTACTTC. This encodes CASSLDWLPGETQYF.